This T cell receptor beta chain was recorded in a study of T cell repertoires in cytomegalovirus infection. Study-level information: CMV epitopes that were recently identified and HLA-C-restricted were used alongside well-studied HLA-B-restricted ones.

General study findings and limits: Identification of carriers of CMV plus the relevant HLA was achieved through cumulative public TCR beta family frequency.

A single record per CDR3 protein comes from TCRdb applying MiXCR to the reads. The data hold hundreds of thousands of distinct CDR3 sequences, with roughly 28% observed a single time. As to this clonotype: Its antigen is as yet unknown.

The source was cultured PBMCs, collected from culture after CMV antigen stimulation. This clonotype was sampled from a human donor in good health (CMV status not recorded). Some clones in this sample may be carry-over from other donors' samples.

The CDR3 loop reads CASSYDRGLNEQFF. CDR3 sequence (DNA): TGTGCCAGCAGTTACGACAGGGGGCTGAATGAGCAGTTCTTC. This chain uses TRBV5-4 with TRBJ2-1; 10 positions agree with TRBD1. The CDR3 runs to 14 residues. Germline CDR1 SGHNT, CDR2 YYREEE (reference sequence). The J segment lost 7 bases and the V segment lost 5 bases, leaving 6 bases of the junction unmatched. Full variable domain (rest looked up from reference TRBV5-4 and TRBJ2-1): ETGVTQSPTHLIKTRGQQVTLRCSSQSGHNTVSWYQQALGQGPQFIFQYYREEENGRGNFPPRFSGLQFPNYSSELNVNALELDDSALYLCASSYDRGLNEQFFGPGTRLTVL.